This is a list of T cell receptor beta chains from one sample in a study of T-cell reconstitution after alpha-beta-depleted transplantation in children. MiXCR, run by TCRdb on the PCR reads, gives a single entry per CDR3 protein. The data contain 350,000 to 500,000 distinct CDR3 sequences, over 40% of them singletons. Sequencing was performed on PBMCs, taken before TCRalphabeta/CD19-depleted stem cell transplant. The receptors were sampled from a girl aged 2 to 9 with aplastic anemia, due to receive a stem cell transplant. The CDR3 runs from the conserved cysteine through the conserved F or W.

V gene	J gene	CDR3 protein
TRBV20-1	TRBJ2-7	CSARGGTGGYEQYF
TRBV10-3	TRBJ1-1	CAISEAGLKNTEAFF
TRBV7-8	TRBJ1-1	CASNTGSEAFF
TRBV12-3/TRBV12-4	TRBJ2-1	CASSLRLAGNEQFF
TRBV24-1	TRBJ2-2	CATSDRANSDTGELFF
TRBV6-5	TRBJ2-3	CASSSLPGQGATQYF
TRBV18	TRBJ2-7	CASSPQSSRREQYF
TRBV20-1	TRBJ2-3	CSAHTSGRTDTQYF
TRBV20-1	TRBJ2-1	CSSQGTYNEQFF
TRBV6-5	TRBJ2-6	CASSYSGSEANVLTF
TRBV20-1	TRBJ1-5	CSARRGDRGTHQPQHF
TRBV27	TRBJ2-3	CASSLILAGGSTDTQYF
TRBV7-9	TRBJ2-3	CASSLQPRKTDTQYF
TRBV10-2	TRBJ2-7	CASSESTREQYF
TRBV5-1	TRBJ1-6	CASSLATGGDRYSPLHF
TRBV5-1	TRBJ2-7	CASSVGQGNYEQYF
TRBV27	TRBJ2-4	CASSSVGGMAKNIQYF
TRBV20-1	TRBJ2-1	CSAPWFGTYNEQFF
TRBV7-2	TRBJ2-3	CASSHLGAVDTQYF
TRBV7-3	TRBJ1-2	CASSPVGGQRYGYTF
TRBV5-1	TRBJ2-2	CASSQGLAANTGELFF
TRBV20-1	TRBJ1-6	CSASGQGPNSPLHF
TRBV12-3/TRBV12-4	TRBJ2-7	CASIKRRDYNEQYF
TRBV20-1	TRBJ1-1	CSAREGGRDTEAFF
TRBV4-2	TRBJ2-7	CASSPSRTNSYEQYF
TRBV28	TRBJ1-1	CASSPFSVAQAFF
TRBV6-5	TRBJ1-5	CASSIQGLNNQPQHF
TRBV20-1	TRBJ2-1	CSASKRGGYNEQFF
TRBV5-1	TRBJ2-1	CASSLFSGSYEQFF
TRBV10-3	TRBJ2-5	CAISAGLDETQYF
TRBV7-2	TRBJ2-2	CASSPQGISGELFF
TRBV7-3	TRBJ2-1	CASSLQGGALVMGEQFF
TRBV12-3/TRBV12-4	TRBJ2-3	CASSLGISTDTQYF
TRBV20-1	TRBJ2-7	CSARGRAGYLYEQYF
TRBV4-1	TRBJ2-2	CASSPVLAGRNTGELFF
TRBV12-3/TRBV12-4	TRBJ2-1	CASSPRTSGSYNEQFF
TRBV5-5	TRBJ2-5	CASSSVYTTGQETQYF
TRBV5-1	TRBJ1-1	CASSLLGGGNTEAFF
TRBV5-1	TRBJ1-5	CASSIGTEGQPQHF
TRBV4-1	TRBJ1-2	CASSQVGTGGYGYTF
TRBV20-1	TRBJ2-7	CSARVGVREQYF
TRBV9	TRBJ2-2	CASSVEGRALGELFF
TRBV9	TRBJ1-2	CASSVGNYGYTF
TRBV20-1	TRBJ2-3	CSAPLIGGAADTQYF
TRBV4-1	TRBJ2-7	CASSYEGLGYEQYF
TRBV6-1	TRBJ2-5	CASSSQGFGETQYF
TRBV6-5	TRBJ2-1	CASSYSRASGDEQFF
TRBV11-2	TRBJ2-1	CASSLNHGGGANEQFF
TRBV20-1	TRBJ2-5	CSGPGGHGETQYF
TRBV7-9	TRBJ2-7	CASSLLGAAYEQYF
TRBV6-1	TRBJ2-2	CASSGLATGELFF
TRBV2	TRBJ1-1	CASSAPTGGQNTEAFF
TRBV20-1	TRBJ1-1	CSASSGGLWNTEAFF
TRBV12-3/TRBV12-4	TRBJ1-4	CASSLAFNTAGSNEKLFF